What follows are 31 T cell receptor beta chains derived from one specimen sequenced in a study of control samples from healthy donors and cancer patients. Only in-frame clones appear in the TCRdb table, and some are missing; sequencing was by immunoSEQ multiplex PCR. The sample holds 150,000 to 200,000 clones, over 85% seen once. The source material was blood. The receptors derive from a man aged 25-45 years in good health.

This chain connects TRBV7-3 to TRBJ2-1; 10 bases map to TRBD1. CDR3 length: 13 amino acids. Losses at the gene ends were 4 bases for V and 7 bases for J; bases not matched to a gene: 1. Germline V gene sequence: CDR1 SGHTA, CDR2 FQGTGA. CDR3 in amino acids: CASSSGQGNEQFF. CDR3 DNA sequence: TGTGCCAGCAGCTCGGGACAGGGGAATGAGCAGTTCTTC.

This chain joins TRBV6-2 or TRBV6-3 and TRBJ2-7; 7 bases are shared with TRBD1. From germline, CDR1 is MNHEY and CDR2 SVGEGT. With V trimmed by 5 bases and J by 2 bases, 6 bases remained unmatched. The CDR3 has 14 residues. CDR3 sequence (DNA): TGTGCCAGCAGTCAACAGGGGCTTCCCTACGAGCAGTACTTC. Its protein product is CASSQQGLPYEQYF.

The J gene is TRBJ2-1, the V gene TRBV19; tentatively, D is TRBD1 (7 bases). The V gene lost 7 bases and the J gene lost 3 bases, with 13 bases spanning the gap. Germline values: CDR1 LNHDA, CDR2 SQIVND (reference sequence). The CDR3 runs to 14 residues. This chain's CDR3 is CASKAGQLYNEQFF. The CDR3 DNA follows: TGTGCCAGTAAGGCGGGACAGCTCTACAATGAGCAGTTCTTC.

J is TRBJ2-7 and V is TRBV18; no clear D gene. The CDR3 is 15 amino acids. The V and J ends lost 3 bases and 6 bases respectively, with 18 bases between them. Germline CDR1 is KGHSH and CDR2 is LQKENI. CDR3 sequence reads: CASSPSGSRALEQYF. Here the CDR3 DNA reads TGTGCCAGCTCACCTTCCGGGTCCCGAGCTCTCGAGCAGTACTTC.

The CDR3 is CATQTGSLNQPQHF. CDR3 bases: TGTGCCACTCAGACAGGCTCCCTCAATCAGCCCCAGCATTTT. This sequence joins TRBV28 and TRBJ1-5; tentatively, D is TRBD1 (6 bases). With 10 bases removed from V and 3 bases from J, the gap between germline ends came to 16 bases. Germline V CDR1 and CDR2: MDHEN, SYDVKM. The CDR3 runs to 14 residues.

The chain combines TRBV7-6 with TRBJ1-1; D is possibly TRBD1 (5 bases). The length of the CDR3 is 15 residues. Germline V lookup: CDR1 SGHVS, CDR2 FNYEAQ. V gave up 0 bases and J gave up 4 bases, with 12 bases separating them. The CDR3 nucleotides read TGTGCCAGCAGCTTAGCCCGAGGGGCGGCCACTGAAGCTTTCTTT. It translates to CASSLARGAATEAFF.

The chain's CDR3 is CASSSVPGLLRGIQYF. CDR3 nucleotide sequence: TGTGCCAGCAGTTCCGTCCCGGGACTCCTCCGAGGCATTCAGTACTTC. The chain joins TRBV6-5 to TRBJ2-4; weak D call: TRBD2 (6 bases). V was pared by 4 bases and J by 9 bases, with 22 bases between. CDR1 MNHEY and CDR2 SVGAGI come from the germline V gene. The CDR3 sequence is 16 residues long.

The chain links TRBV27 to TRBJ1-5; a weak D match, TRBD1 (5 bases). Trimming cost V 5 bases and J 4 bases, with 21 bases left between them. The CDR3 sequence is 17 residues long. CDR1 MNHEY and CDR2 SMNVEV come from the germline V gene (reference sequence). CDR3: CASSPIGTALTNQPQHF. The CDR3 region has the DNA TGTGCCAGCAGTCCGATAGGGACCGCGCTTACAAATCAGCCCCAGCATTTT.

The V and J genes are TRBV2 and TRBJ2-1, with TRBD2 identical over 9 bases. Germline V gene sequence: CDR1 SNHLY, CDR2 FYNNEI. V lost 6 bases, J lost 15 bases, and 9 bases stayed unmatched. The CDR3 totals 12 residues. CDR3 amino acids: CASSVQREAGFF. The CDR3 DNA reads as TGTGCCAGCAGCGTCCAGCGGGAGGCGGGGTTCTTC.

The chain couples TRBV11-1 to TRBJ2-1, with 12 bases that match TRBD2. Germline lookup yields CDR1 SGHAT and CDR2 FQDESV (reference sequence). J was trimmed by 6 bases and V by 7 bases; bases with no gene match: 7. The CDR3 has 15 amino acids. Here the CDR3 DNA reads TGTGCCAGCACCCAGGGACTAGCGGGCTCCAATGAGCAGTTCTTC. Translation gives CASTQGLAGSNEQFF.

CDR3 sequence: CASIEGQGETQYF. The CDR3 coding sequence is TGTGCCAGCATTGAGGGGCAGGGAGAGACCCAGTACTTC. The gene calls are TRBV2 and TRBJ2-5; either TRBD1 or TRBD2 may supply D (5 bases each). V was pared by 7 bases and J by 4 bases, with 13 bases between. The germline V gene has CDR1 SNHLY and CDR2 FYNNEI. The CDR3 consists of 13 residues. Together with reference TRBV2 and TRBJ2-5, the CDR3 gives the full variable domain: EPEVTQTPSHQVTQMGQEVILRCVPISNHLYFYWYRQILGQKVEFLVSFYNNEISEKSEIFDDQFSVERPDGSNFTLKIRSTKLEDSAMYFCASIEGQGETQYFGPGTRLLVL.

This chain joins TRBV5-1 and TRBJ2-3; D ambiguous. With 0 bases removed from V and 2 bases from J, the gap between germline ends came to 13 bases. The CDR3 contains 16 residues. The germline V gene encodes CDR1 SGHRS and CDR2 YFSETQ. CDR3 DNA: TGCGCCAGCAGCTTGGGTCCGGCCACCTCCACAGATACGCAGTATTTT. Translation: CASSLGPATSTDTQYF.

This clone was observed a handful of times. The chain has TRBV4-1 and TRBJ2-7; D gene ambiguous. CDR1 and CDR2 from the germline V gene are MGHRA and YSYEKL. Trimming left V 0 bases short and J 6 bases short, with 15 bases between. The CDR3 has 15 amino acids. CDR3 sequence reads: CASSQEWPLRREQYF. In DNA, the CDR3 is TGCGCCAGCAGCCAAGAATGGCCGCTGAGGCGCGAGCAGTACTTC.

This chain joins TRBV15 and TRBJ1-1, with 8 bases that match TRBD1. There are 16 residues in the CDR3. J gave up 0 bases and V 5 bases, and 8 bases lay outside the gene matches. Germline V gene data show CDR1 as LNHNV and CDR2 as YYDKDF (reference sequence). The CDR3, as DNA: TGTGCCACCAGCGAAACCTACAGGGGGATGAACACTGAAGCTTTCTTT. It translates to CATSETYRGMNTEAFF.

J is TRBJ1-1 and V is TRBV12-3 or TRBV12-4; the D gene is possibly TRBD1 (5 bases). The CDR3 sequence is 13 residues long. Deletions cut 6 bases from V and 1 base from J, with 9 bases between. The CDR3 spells CASSGTENTEAFF. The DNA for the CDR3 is TGTGCCAGCAGCGGGACCGAGAACACTGAAGCTTTCTTT.

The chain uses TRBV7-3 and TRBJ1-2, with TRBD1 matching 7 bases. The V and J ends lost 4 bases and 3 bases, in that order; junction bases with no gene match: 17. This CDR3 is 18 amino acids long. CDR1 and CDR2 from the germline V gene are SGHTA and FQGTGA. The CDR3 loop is CASSYHDRDSISDYGYTF. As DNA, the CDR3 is TGTGCCAGCAGCTACCACGACCGGGACAGCATTTCAGACTATGGCTACACCTTC.

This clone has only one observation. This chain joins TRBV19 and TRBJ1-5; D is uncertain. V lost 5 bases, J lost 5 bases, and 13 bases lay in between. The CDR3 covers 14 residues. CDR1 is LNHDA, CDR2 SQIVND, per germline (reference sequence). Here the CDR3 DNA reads TGTGCCAGTAGTGGGGATAGTGTGTATCAGCCCCAGCATTTT. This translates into CASSGDSVYQPQHF.

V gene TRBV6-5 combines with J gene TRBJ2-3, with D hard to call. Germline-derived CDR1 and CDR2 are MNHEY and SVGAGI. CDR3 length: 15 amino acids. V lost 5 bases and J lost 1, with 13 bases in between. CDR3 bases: TGTGCCAGCAGTAAGTGGAAAAGGGGCACAGATACGCAGTATTTT. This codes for CASSKWKRGTDTQYF.

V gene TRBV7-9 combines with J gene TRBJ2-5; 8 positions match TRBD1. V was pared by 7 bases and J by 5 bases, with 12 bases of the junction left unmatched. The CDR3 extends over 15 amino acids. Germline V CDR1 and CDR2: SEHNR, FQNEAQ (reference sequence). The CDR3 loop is CASTDRTGIRETQYF. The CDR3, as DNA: TGTGCCAGCACCGACCGGACAGGGATAAGGGAGACCCAGTACTTC.

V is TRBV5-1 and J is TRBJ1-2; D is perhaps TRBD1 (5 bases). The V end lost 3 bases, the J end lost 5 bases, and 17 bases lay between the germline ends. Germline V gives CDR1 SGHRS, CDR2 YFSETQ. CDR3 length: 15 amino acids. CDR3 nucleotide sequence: TGCGCCAGCAGCTCCGGGCTCGGGACCTCTTATGGCTACACCTTC. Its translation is CASSSGLGTSYGYTF.

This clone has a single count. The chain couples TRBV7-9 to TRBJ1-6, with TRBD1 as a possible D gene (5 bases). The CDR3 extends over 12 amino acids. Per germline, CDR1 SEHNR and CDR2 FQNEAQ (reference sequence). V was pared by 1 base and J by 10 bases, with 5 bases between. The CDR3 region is CASSLEGSPLHF. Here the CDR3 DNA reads TGTGCCAGCAGCTTAGAGGGGTCACCCCTCCACTTT.

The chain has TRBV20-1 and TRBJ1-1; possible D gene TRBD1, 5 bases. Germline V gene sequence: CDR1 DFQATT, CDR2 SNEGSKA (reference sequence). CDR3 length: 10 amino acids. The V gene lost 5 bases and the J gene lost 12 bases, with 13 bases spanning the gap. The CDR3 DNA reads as TGCAGTGCTCCTCAGGGTCTAACTTTCTTT. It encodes CSAPQGLTFF.

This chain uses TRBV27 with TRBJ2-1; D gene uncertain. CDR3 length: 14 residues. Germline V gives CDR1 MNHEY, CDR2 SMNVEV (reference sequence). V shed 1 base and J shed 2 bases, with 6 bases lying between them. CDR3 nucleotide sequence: TGTGCCAGCAGTTTATTTGGGGCCTACAATGAGCAGTTCTTC. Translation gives CASSLFGAYNEQFF.

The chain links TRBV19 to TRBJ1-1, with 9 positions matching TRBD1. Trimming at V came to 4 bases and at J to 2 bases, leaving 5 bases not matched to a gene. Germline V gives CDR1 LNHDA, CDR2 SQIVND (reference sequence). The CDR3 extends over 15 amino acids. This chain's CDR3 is CASSRPGQGNTEAFF. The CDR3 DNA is TGTGCCAGTAGTAGACCGGGACAGGGTAACACTGAAGCTTTCTTT.

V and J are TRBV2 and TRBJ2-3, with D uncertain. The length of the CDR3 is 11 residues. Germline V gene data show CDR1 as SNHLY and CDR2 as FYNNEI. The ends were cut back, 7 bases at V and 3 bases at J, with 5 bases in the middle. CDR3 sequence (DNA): TGTGCCAGCAAGTATACAGATACGCAGTATTTT. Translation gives CASKYTDTQYF. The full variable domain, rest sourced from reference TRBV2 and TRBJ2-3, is EPEVTQTPSHQVTQMGQEVILRCVPISNHLYFYWYRQILGQKVEFLVSFYNNEISEKSEIFDDQFSVERPDGSNFTLKIRSTKLEDSAMYFCASKYTDTQYFGPGTRLTVL.

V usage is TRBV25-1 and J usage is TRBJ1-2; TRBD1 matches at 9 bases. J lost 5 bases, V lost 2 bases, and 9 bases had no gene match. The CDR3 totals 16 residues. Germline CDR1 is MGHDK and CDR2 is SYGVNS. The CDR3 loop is CASSETMGQGIYGYTF. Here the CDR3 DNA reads TGTGCCAGCAGTGAAACCATGGGACAGGGAATTTATGGCTACACCTTC.

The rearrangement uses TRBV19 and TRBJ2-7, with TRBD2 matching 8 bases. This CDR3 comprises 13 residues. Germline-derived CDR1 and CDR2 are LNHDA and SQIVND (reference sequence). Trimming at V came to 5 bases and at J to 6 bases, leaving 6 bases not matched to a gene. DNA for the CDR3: TGTGCCAGTAGTTTCGGGACTAGAAGCGAGCAGTACTTC. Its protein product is CASSFGTRSEQYF.

As DNA, the CDR3 is TGTGCCAGCAGCAAAAATCACAGGGACCCCGGGGAGCTGTTTTTT. Protein: CASSKNHRDPGELFF. This chain links TRBV21-1 with TRBJ2-2; no DNA check was done on the table's D call, TRBD1. TRBV21-1 counts as a pseudogene. The CDR3 length is 15 residues.

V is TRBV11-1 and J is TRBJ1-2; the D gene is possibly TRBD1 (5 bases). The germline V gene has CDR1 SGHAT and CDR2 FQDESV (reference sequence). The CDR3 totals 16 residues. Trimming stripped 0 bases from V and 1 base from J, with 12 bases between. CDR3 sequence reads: CASSLARGPSNYGYTF. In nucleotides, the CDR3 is TGTGCCAGCAGCTTAGCGCGGGGACCGAGTAACTATGGCTACACCTTC.

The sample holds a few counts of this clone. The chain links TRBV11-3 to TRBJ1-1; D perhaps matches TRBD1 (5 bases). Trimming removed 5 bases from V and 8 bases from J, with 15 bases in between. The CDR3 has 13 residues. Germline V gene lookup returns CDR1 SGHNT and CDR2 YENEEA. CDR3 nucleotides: TGTGCCAGCAGCCGCCTACGGGGCGGGGAAGCTTTCTTT. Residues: CASSRLRGGEAFF.

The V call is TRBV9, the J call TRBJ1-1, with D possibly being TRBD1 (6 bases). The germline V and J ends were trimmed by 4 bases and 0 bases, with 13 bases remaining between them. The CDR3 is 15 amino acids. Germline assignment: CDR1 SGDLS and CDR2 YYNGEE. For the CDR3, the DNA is TGTGCCAGCAGCACCGGACAGAGCGTGAACACTGAAGCTTTCTTT. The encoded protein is CASSTGQSVNTEAFF.